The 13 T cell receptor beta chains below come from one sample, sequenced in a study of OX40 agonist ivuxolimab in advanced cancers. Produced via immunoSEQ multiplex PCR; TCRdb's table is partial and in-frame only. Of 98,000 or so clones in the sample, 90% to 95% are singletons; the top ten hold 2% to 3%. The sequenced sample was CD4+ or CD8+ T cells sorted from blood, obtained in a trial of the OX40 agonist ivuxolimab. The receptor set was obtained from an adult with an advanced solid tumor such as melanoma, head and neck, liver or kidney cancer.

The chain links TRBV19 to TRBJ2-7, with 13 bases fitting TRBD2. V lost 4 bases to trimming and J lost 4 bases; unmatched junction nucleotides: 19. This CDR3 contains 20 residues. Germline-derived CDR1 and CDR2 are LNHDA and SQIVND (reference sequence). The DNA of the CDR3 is TGTGCCAGTAGTACCGAGATGCGGGGACTAGCGGGACCTAAGGGGTACGAGCAGTACTTC. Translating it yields CASSTEMRGLAGPKGYEQYF.

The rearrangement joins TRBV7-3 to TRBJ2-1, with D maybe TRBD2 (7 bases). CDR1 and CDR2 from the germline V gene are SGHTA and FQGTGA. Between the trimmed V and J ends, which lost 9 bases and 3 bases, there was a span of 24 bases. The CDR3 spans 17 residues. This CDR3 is CASSPSGGPNRYNEQFF. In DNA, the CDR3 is TGTGCCAGTTCCCCCTCGGGGGGCCCGAATCGCTACAATGAGCAGTTCTTC.

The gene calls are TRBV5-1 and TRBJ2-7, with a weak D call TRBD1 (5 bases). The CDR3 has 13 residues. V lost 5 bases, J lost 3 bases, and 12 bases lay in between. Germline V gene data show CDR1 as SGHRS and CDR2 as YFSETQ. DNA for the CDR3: TGCGCCAGCAGTTCGGACAACAGCTACGAGCAGTACTTC. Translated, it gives CASSSDNSYEQYF.

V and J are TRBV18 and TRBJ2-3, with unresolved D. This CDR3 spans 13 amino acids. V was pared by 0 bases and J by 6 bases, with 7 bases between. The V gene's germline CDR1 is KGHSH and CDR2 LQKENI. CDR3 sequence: CASSPPSRDTQYF. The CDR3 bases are TGTGCCAGCTCACCACCTTCCCGGGATACGCAGTATTTT.

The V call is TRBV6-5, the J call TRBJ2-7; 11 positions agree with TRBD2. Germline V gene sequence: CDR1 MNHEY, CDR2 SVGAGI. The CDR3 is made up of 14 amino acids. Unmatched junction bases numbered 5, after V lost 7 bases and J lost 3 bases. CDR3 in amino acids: CASKKTSGIYEQYF. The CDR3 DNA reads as TGTGCCAGCAAGAAGACTAGCGGGATCTACGAGCAGTACTTC.

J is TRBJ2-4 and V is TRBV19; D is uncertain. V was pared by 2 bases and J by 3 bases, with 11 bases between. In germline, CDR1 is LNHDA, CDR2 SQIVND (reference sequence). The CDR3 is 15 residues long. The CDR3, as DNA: TGTGCCAGTAGTATATCCGTCTTTGGCAAAAACATTCAGTACTTC. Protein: CASSISVFGKNIQYF.

CDR3 nucleotides: TGTGCCAGCAGCTTAATCTATGAGCAGTTCTTC. This codes for CASSLIYEQFF. The chain is built from TRBV7-2 and TRBJ2-1; D is unclear. CDR1 is SGHTA and CDR2 is FQGNSA in the germline V gene. The CDR3 is made up of 11 amino acids. Trimming removed 2 bases from V and 8 bases from J, with 4 bases in between.

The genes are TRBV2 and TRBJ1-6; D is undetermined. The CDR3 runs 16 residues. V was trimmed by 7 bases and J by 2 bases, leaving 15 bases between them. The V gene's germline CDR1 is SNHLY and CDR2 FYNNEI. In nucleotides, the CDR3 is TGTGCCAGCAACGGCGACCCATATCCCTATAATTCACCCCTCCACTTT. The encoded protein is CASNGDPYPYNSPLHF. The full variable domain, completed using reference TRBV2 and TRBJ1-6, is EPEVTQTPSHQVTQMGQEVILRCVPISNHLYFYWYRQILGQKVEFLVSFYNNEISEKSEIFDDQFSVERPDGSNFTLKIRSTKLEDSAMYFCASNGDPYPYNSPLHFGNGTRLTVT.

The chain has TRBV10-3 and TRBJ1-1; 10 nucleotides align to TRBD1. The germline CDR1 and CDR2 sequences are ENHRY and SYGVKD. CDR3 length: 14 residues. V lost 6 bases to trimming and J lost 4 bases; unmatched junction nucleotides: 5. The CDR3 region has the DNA TGTGCCATCAGGAGACAGGGGGCAGGCACTGAAGCTTTCTTT. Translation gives CAIRRQGAGTEAFF.

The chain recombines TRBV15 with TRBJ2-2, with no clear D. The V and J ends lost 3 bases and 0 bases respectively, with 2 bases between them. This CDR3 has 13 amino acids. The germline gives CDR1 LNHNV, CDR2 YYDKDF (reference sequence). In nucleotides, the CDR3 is TGTGCCACCAGCAGGGCGAACACCGGGGAGCTGTTTTTT. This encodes CATSRANTGELFF.

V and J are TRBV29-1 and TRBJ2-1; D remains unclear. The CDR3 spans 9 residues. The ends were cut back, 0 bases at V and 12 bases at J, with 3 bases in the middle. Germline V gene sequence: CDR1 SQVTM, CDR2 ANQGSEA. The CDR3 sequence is CSVEESQFF. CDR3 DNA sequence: TGCAGCGTTGAAGAGTCGCAGTTCTTC.

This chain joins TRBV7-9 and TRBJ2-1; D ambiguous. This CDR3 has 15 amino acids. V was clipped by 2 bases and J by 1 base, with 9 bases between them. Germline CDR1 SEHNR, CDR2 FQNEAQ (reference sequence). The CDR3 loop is CASSLLLTSYNEQFF. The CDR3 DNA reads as TGTGCCAGCAGCTTACTTCTTACGTCCTACAATGAGCAGTTCTTC.

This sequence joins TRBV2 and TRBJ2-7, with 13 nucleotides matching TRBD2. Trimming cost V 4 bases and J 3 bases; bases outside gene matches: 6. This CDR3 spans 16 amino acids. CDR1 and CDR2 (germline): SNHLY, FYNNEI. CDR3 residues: CASSALTSGRGYEQYF. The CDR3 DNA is TGTGCCAGCAGTGCACTTACTAGCGGGAGGGGCTACGAGCAGTACTTC.